The next 11 T cell receptor beta chains were all read from a single sample in a study of T cell clonality in common variable immunodeficiency. The repertoire was sequenced with immunoSEQ multiplex PCR; TCRdb's copy has only in-frame clones and lacks some. In total the sample includes 50,000 to 60,000 clones, none of them seen once. Sequencing was performed on peripheral blood mononuclear cells. These receptors came from a person aged 18 to 70 in good health.

In this sample, this clone turned up many times. From the germline J gene comes the end of the CDR3, since the read stops 3 residues before it. The sample holds other DNA sequences that translate to the same CDR3. The gene calls are TRBV2 and TRBJ1-6; 10 bases are a match to TRBD1. This CDR3 has 14 residues. Germline CDR1 is SNHLY and CDR2 is FYNNEI. The DNA read from the CDR3 is TGTGCCAGCAGTGGACAGGGGGCAGGTTCGCCC. Translating it yields CASSGQGAGSP. In full, the CDR3 reads CASSGQGAGSPLHF.

This clone was seen many times. Read coverage stops 3 residues before the CDR3 terminus; the germline J gene supplies the remainder. The V call is TRBV7-6, the J call TRBJ1-3; TRBD1 aligns across 10 bases. V lost 5 bases, J lost 4 bases, and 11 bases stayed unmatched. CDR3 length: 17 residues. Germline V gives CDR1 SGHVS, CDR2 FNYEAQ. The covered CDR3 bases are TGTGCCAGCAGCCCGTCCGGGGGGACAGGGGTCGGAAACACC. Residues: CASSPSGGTGVGNT. The whole CDR3 reads CASSPSGGTGVGNTIYF.

Ten or more counts support this clone. The read comes to an end 3 residues before the CDR3 does, leaving the germline J gene to fill in the end. The rearrangement links TRBV14 to TRBJ2-1, with D possibly being TRBD2 (5 bases). With 1 base removed from V and 3 bases from J, the gap between germline ends came to 13 bases. CDR1 is SGHDN, CDR2 FVKESK, per germline. The CDR3 runs 16 residues. Incomplete CDR3 DNA: TGTGCCAGCAGCCAAGTCAGGACTGCAATCTACAATGAG. Translated: CASSQVRTAIYNE. The full CDR3 protein reads CASSQVRTAIYNEQFF.

In its sample, this clone was seen many times. The observed sequence ends 3 residues before the CDR3 terminus, with the missing tail filled in from the germline J gene. The chain joins TRBV11-2 to TRBJ2-5; the match to TRBD2 covers 7 bases. Germline values: CDR1 SGHAT, CDR2 FQNNGV. The CDR3 has 15 amino acids. The junction had 8 bases not matched to a gene; V was cut back by 2 bases and J by 5 bases. The part of the CDR3 DNA that was read is TGTGCCAGCAGCTTATACCGACTAGCTGGGGAGACC. As protein: CASSLYRLAGET. In full, the CDR3 reads CASSLYRLAGETQYF.

This clone was detected many times. The missing CDR3 end, 3 residues past where the read stops, is filled in from the germline J gene. The genes are TRBV5-6 and TRBJ2-1, with 7 bases identical to TRBD2. Looked up from germline, CDR1 is SGHDT and CDR2 is YYEEEE. The trim removed 0 bases at V and 9 bases at J, leaving 9 bases unmatched. The CDR3 length is 15 residues. The CDR3 loop is CASSLVSGGRGEQFF. The DNA read from the CDR3 is TGTGCCAGCAGCTTGGTTTCCGGGGGGAGGGGTGAG.

This clone was observed many times. The read ends 3 residues early relative to the CDR3; the germline J gene fills the gap. The chain couples TRBV10-3 to TRBJ1-1; TRBD1 might be the D (6 bases). Per the germline V gene, CDR1 is ENHRY and CDR2 is SYGVKD. V gave up 5 bases and J gave up 4 bases, with 14 bases separating them. The CDR3 spans 14 residues. The DNA read from the CDR3 is TGTGCCATCAGTCCTTTGCAGGGGTTCACTGAA. It yields the protein CAISPLQGFTE. The complete CDR3 reads CAISPLQGFTEAFF.

This clone was observed at least ten times. The DNA read from the CDR3 is TGTGCCAGTAGGGGCACCGACACCGGGGAG. Amino acids: CASRGTDTGE. The entire CDR3 protein reads CASRGTDTGELFF. This chain links TRBV19 with TRBJ2-2; D not certain. The DNA ends 3 residues before the CDR3 does, and the rest of the CDR3 is filled in from the germline J gene. This CDR3 spans 13 amino acids. The germline gives CDR1 LNHDA, CDR2 SQIVND (reference sequence). With 6 bases removed from V and 3 bases from J, the gap between germline ends came to 8 bases. Full variable domain (remainder filled in from reference TRBV19 and TRBJ2-2): DGGITQSPKYLFRKEGQNVTLSCEQNLNHDAMYWYRQDPGQGLRLIYYSQIVNDFQKGDIAEGYSVSREKKESFPLTVTSAQKNPTAFYLCASRGTDTGELFFGEGSRLTVL.

The CDR3 is CASSLGLGYNDYTF. CDR3 bases read: TGTGCCAGTAGTCTCGGACTGGGCTACAATGAC. The chain joins TRBV19 to TRBJ1-2; D is undetermined. The read gets to within 3 residues of the CDR3 end, and the germline J gene fills in the rest. This CDR3 has 14 amino acids. The germline gives CDR1 LNHDA, CDR2 SQIVND (reference sequence).

Turning to this clone: Germline is not matched at one junction end, which may reflect a read error. The read halts 3 residues ahead of the CDR3 end, with the missing end drawn from the germline J gene. This sequence joins TRBV7-9 and TRBJ1-1; a weak D match, TRBD1 (5 bases). Per germline, CDR1 SEHNR and CDR2 FQNEAQ (reference sequence). The CDR3 covers 15 residues. CDR3 DNA, as far as it was read: TGTTCCAGCAGCTTACTGGGGCAGACGAACACTGAA. Amino acid sequence: CSSSLLGQTNTE. The full CDR3 protein is CSSSLLGQTNTEAFF.

Note on this clone: Read data end 3 residues before the CDR3 end; the end is taken from the germline J gene. The chain is built from TRBV18 and TRBJ1-4; D possibly corresponds to TRBD1 (6 bases). Germline lookup yields CDR1 KGHSH and CDR2 LQKENI. The CDR3 runs 17 residues. The CDR3 DNA, read in part, is TGTGCCAGCTCCCCAGGGGATCCGGTCTCTGGGGCCAACGTA. It translates to CASSPGDPVSGANV. The full CDR3 is CASSPGDPVSGANVLFF.

There are many counts of this clone. The read ends 3 residues before the CDR3 terminus; that terminus is restored from the germline J gene. J is TRBJ1-4 and V is TRBV18; maybe TRBD1 (5 bases). Looked up from germline, CDR1 is KGHSH and CDR2 is LQKENI. This CDR3 is built from 16 residues. Between the trimmed V and J ends, which lost 0 bases and 3 bases, there was a span of 11 bases. The CDR3 here is CASSPPTDSPNEKLFF. CDR3 DNA (partial): TGTGCCAGCTCACCACCGACCGACAGTCCTAATGAAAAA.